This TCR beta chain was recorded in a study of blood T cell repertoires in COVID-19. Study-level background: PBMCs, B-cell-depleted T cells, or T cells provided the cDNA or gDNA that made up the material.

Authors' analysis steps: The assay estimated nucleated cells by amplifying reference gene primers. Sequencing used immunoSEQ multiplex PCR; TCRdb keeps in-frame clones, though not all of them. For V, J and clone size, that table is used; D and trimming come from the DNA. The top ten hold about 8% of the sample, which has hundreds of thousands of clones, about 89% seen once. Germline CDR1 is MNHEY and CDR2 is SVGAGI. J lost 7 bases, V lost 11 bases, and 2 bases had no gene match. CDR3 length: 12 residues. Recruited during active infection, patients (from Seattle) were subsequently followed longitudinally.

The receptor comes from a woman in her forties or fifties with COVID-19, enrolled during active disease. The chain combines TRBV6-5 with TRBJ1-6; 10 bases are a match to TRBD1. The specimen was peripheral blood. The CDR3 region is CAGGQGNSPLHF. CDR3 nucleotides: TGTGCCGGGGGACAGGGGAATTCACCCCTCCACTTT.